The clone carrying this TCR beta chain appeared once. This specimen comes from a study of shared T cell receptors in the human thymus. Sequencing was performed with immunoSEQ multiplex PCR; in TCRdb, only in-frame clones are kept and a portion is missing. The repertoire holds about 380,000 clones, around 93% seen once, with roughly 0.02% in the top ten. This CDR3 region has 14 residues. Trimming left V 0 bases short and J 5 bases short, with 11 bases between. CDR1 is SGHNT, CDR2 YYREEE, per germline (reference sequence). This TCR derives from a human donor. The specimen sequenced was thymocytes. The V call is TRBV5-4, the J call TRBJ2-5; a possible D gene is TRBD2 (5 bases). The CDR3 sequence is CASSLGGPGETQYF. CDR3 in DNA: TGTGCCAGCAGCTTGGGGGGTCCGGGGGAGACCCAGTACTTC.